Here is one T cell receptor (beta chain) with its context. What it binds is not known. Being one base from a much bigger clone, this may be a read error. Construction of the TCRbeta library involved unique molecular identifiers. MiXCR, applied by TCRdb to the PCR reads, yields one record per CDR3 protein. The sample includes roughly 100,000 distinct CDR3 sequences, under 9% of them seen just once. The sample belongs to a study of T-cell reconstitution after alpha-beta-depleted transplantation in children. Overall study findings and caveats: Surviving thymic progenitors and recipient T cells were the source of high TCRbeta diversity at day 60 in some patients. The main origin of T-cell counts and diversity one year after transplant was newly produced T cells. Reports say that about two months after transplant, the alpha-beta T cells came out of several hundred graft clones that had expanded.

V was clipped by 6 bases and J by 0 bases, with 13 bases between them. The CDR3 spans 15 residues. This clonotype was sampled from a boy between 2 and 15 years old with acute lymphoblastic leukemia, due to receive a stem cell transplant. The sample in question was PBMCs, obtained before TCRalphabeta/CD19-depleted stem cell transplant. The V gene is TRBV12-3 or TRBV12-4, the J gene TRBJ2-3, with D possibly called TRBD1 or TRBD2 (5 bases each). The CDR3 sequence: CASRPSRVSTDTQYF. The CDR3 DNA follows: TGTGCCAGCAGACCTAGCAGGGTCAGCACAGATACGCAGTATTTT.